This is a list of T cell receptor beta chains from one sample in a study of T cells in tumors after PD-1 blockade. Assay: immunoSEQ multiplex PCR; the TCRdb copy retains only in-frame clones and omits some. This sample has about 47,000 clones; more than 75% occur once, and the top ten carry around 15%. The material sequenced was PBMCs, taken before anti-PD-1 treatment. These receptors were obtained from a human donor with basal cell carcinoma. Each CDR3 is given with its conserved first and last residue. The D gene is left open where the match is weak.

v_gene	d_gene	j_gene	CDR3aa
TRBV5-1	-	TRBJ2-1	CASSFGGGSSYNEQFF
TRBV30	TRBD1	TRBJ1-1	CAWRRDRGPYGAFF
TRBV5-4	TRBD2	TRBJ2-3	CASNSAGGPQDTQYF
TRBV5-4	-	TRBJ2-2	CASSLYQGTNTGELFF
TRBV5-4	-	TRBJ1-6	CASSLLPRVRSPLHF
TRBV5-4	TRBD2	TRBJ2-3	CASSSLAGGTVKDTQYF
TRBV28	TRBD1	TRBJ2-1	CASSFRDRDHEQFF
TRBV28	-	TRBJ1-6	CASTQGGTADSPLHF
TRBV30	-	TRBJ2-3	CASTGLVIGDTQYF
TRBV11-1	TRBD1	TRBJ1-2	CASSPAGQGSNYGYTF
TRBV20-1	-	TRBJ2-3	CSASFTDTQYF
TRBV2	TRBD1	TRBJ2-7	CASRWDRGPYEQYF
TRBV5-3	-	TRBJ1-5	CARSSFGQQSSNNQPQHF
TRBV4-1	-	TRBJ1-4	CASSQGWGAFNEKLFF
TRBV30	-	TRBJ1-1	CAWSRGRDTEAFF
TRBV27	-	TRBJ1-2	CASNPTKDRRYGYTF
TRBV6-2/TRBV6-3	-	TRBJ1-2	CASSYSTYKTPSYGYTF
TRBV30	-	TRBJ1-1	CASEWTPRTEAFF
TRBV7-2	-	TRBJ2-5	CASSRDRQETQYF
TRBV29-1	-	TRBJ1-2	CSVDGGNYGYTF
TRBV11-3	TRBD2	TRBJ2-1	CASSSRPHNRGGPPEQFF
TRBV30	TRBD2	TRBJ2-7	CAWSGTSGSNEQYF
TRBV28	-	TRBJ2-7	CASSLPMGAEASYEQYF
TRBV7-9	TRBD2	TRBJ2-1	CASSPSGGAVNEQFF
TRBV12-3/TRBV12-4	-	TRBJ1-6	CASSPGGALHF
TRBV7-9	TRBD1	TRBJ2-3	CASSPGTGTDTQYF
TRBV9	-	TRBJ1-3	CASSVDTRLRNTIYF
TRBV29-1	TRBD1	TRBJ1-1	CSAKGQGNTEAFF
TRBV20-1	TRBD1	TRBJ1-5	CSASSGDRVDNQPQHF
TRBV28	-	TRBJ2-7	CASSLRDHTGWYF
TRBV5-4	TRBD1	TRBJ1-2	CASSSGGGPPNYGYTF
TRBV19	-	TRBJ1-4	CASSVTATNEKLFF
TRBV5-4	TRBD1	TRBJ1-2	CASSLNGQGLNYGYTF
TRBV6-5	-	TRBJ2-7	CASSFRQDSTYEQYF
TRBV19	-	TRBJ2-2	CASTLTIPRAANTGELFF
TRBV15	-	TRBJ1-1	CATMAGRMNTEAFF
TRBV7-2	-	TRBJ1-5	CASSLTSSNQPQHF
TRBV12-3/TRBV12-4	-	TRBJ1-1	CASSLVPGTEAFF
TRBV2	-	TRBJ1-1	CATIRGGTEAFF
TRBV5-1	-	TRBJ1-1	CASRNLVGGETEAFF
TRBV2	-	TRBJ1-2	CASSEGRNYGYTF
TRBV7-2	TRBD1	TRBJ1-5	CASSPRQGSNQPQHF
TRBV7-2	-	TRBJ1-1	CASSLSGRPNTEAFF
TRBV28	TRBD2	TRBJ2-7	CASSLLGGGSLGEQYF
TRBV11-1	-	TRBJ1-1	CASSWSDTEAFF
TRBV7-9	-	TRBJ1-6	CASSRLGAGFNSPLHF
TRBV28	TRBD1	TRBJ2-7	CASSRTGTKLYEQYF